Shown below are 5 T cell receptor beta chains from a single sample sequenced in a study of CD8+ T cells in alopecia areata. cDNA reverse transcribed from extracted RNA served as the sequencing template. Produced via immunoSEQ multiplex PCR; TCRdb's table is partial and in-frame only. This table holds around 60,000 clones, roughly 46% found once. What was sequenced was NKG2D-low CD8+ T cells sorted from blood. The origin of the receptors is a human donor with alopecia areata.

This clone was counted only a few times. This chain joins TRBV19 and TRBJ2-5; 8 bases agree with TRBD2. The CDR3 totals 16 residues. J gave up 5 bases and V 6 bases, and 14 bases lay outside the gene matches. CDR1 and CDR2 (germline): LNHDA, SQIVND (reference sequence). In nucleotides, the CDR3 is TGTGCCAGTAGGAACGTAGCGGGATGGGACGAGGAGACCCAGTACTTC. Its protein product is CASRNVAGWDEETQYF. Full variable domain (missing parts from reference TRBV19 and TRBJ2-5): DGGITQSPKYLFRKEGQNVTLSCEQNLNHDAMYWYRQDPGQGLRLIYYSQIVNDFQKGDIAEGYSVSREKKESFPLTVTSAQKNPTAFYLCASRNVAGWDEETQYFGPGTRLLVL.

With respect to this clone: Other nucleotide sequences from this sample produce the same CDR3. This chain links TRBV6-5 with TRBJ2-2, with 7 bases that match TRBD2. CDR1 is MNHEY and CDR2 is SVGAGI in the germline V gene. This CDR3 comprises 13 residues. The V and J ends lost 3 bases and 5 bases, in that order; junction bases with no gene match: 0. The CDR3 DNA reads TGTGCCAGCAGTTATAGCGGGACCGGGGAGCTGTTTTTT. Its translation: CASSYSGTGELFF.

Only a few counts were recorded for this clone. This CDR3 reads CSVRENSYEQYF. The CDR3, as DNA: TGCAGCGTTAGGGAGAATTCCTACGAGCAGTACTTC. This sequence joins TRBV29-1 and TRBJ2-7; D might be TRBD2 (5 bases). This CDR3 has 12 amino acids. Between the trimmed V and J ends, which lost 5 bases and 1 base, there was a span of 9 bases. CDR1 is SQVTM and CDR2 is ANQGSEA in the germline V gene.

This clone was seen a handful of times. This rearrangement joins TRBV9 to TRBJ1-5; TRBD1 matches at 7 bases. This CDR3 is built from 13 residues. Per germline, CDR1 SGDLS and CDR2 YYNGEE. The junction had 5 bases not matched to a gene; V was cut back by 0 bases and J by 11 bases. The CDR3 DNA follows: TGTGCCAGCAGCGTAGGGTCCGGGACAGCCCAGCATTTT. Encoded protein: CASSVGSGTAQHF.

The chain recombines TRBV4-2 with TRBJ1-1, with 10 bases lining up with TRBD1. V was clipped by 5 bases and J by 4 bases; unmatched bases: 7. The CDR3 loop spans 15 amino acids. The germline V gene encodes CDR1 LGHNA and CDR2 YNFKEQ. The CDR3 nucleotides are TGTGCCAGCAGCTCCAGGACAGGGGGGAGCACTGAAGCTTTCTTT. Translating gives CASSSRTGGSTEAFF.